Sequencing of this TCR beta chain was carried out in a study of shared clonotypes between healthy human individuals. Naive CD8 isolation took CD45RO-negative cells positively selected for CCR7 and excluded terminally differentiated effector memory CD45RA+ cells. V lost 5 bases and J 0 bases, leaving 8 bases between the germline ends. Looked up from germline, CDR1 is SEHNR and CDR2 is FQNEAQ (reference sequence). The CDR3 consists of 15 residues. Across several immunoSEQ plates, the genomic DNA of each subset was split evenly. The data were produced by immunoSEQ multiplex PCR, yet TCRdb's version contains in-frame clones alone and is incomplete. The sample carries roughly 650,000 clones, 95% to 96% recorded once.

The sequenced material came from naive CD8+ T cells sorted from blood. The rearrangement joins TRBV7-9 to TRBJ2-6, with D possibly called TRBD1 or TRBD2 (5 bases each). The TCR was taken from a woman aged 30 to 39 in good health. The CDR3 spells CASSGDDSGANVLTF. The CDR3 DNA follows: TGTGCCAGCAGCGGGGACGACTCTGGGGCCAACGTCCTGACTTTC.